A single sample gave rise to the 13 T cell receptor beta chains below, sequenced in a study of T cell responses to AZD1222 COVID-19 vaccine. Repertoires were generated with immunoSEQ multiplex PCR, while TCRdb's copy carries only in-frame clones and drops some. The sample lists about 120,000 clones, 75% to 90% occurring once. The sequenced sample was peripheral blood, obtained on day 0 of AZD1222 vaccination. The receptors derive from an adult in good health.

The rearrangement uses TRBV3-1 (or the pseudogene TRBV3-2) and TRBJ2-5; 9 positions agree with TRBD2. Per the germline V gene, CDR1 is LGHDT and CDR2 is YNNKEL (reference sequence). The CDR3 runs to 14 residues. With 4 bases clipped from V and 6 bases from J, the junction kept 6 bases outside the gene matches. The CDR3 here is CASSPRLADKTQYF. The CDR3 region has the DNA TGTGCCAGCAGCCCTAGACTAGCGGACAAGACCCAGTACTTC.

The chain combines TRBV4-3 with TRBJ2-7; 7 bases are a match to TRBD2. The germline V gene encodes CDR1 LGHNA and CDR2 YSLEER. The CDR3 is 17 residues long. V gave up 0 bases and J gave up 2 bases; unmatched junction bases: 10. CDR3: CASSQDAAGRGAYEQYF. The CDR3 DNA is TGCGCCAGCAGCCAAGATGCAGCGGGGAGGGGAGCCTACGAGCAGTACTTC.

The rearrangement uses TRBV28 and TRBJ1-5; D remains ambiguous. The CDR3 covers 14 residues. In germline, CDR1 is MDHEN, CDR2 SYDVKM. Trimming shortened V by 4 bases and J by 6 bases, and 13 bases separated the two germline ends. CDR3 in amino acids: CASSYNGNFQPQHF. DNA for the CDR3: TGTGCCAGCAGTTACAATGGGAATTTTCAGCCCCAGCATTTT. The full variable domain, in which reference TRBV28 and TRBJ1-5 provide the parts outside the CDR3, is DVKVTQSSRYLVKRTGEKVFLECVQDMDHENMFWYRQDPGLGLRLIYFSYDVKMKEKGDIPEGYSVSREKKERFSLILESASTNQTSMYLCASSYNGNFQPQHFGDGTRLSIL.

The CDR3 nucleotides are TGCGCCAGCAGCCGGGGCGGGCTAAGCCAAGAGACCCAGTACTTC. It yields the protein CASSRGGLSQETQYF. The chain recombines TRBV4-1 with TRBJ2-5; D is perhaps TRBD1 or TRBD2 (5 bases each). Between the trimmed V and J ends, which lost 4 bases and 1 base, there was a span of 13 bases. Germline CDR1 MGHRA, CDR2 YSYEKL. This CDR3 region has 15 residues.

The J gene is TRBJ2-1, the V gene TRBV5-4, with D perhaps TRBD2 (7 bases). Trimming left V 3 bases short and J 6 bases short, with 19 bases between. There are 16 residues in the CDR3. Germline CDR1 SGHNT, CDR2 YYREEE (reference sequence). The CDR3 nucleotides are TGTGCCAGCAGCTCTCTAGGGGGGGGTTGGAGCAATGAGCAGTTCTTC. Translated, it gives CASSSLGGGWSNEQFF.

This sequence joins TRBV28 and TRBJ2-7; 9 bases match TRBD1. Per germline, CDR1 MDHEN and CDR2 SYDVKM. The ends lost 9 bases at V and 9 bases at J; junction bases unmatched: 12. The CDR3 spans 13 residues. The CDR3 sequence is CASSWGQGGWQYF. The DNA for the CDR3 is TGTGCCAGTTCCTGGGGACAGGGCGGTTGGCAGTACTTC.

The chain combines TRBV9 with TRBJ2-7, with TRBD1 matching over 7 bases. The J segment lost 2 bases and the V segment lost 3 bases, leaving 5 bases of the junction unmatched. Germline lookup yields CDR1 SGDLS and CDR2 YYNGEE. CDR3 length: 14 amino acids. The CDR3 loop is CASSADRAPYEQYF. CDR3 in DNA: TGTGCCAGCAGCGCAGACAGGGCACCCTACGAGCAGTACTTC.

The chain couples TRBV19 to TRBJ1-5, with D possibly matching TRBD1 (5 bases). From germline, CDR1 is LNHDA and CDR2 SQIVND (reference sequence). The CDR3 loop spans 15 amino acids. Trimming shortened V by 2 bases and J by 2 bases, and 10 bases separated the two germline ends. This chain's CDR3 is CASSISGGGNQPQHF. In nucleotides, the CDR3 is TGTGCCAGTAGTATAAGTGGAGGGGGCAATCAGCCCCAGCATTTT.

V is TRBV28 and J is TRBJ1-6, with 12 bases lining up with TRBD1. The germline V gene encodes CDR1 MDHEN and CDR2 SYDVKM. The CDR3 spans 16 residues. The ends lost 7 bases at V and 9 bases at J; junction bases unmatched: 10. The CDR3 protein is CASILHRDRGRSPLHF. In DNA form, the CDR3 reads TGTGCCAGCATCCTACACCGGGACAGGGGGCGTTCACCCCTCCACTTT.

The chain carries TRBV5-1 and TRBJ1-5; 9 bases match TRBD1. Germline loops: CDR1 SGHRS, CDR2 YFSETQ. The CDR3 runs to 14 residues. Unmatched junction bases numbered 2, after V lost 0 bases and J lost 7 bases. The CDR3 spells CASSLGQGEQPQHF. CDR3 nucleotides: TGCGCCAGCAGCTTGGGACAGGGGGAACAGCCCCAGCATTTT.

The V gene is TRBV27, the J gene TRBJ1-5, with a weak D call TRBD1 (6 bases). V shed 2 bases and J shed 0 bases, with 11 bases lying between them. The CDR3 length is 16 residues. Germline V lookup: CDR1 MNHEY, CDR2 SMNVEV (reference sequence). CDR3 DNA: TGTGCCAGCAGTTTAGTAGGGGGGGCTAGCAATCAGCCCCAGCATTTT. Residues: CASSLVGGASNQPQHF.

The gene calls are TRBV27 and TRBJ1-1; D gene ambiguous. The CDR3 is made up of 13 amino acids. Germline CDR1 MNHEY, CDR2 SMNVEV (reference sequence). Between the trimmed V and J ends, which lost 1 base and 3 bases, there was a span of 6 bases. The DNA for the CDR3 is TGTGCCAGCAGTTTATTGATCGACACTGAAGCTTTCTTT. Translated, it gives CASSLLIDTEAFF.

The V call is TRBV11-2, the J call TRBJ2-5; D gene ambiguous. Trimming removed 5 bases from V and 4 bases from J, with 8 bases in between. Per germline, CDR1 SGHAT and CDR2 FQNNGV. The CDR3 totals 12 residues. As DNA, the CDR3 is TGTGCCAGCAGCACCCCAGGAGAGACCCAGTACTTC. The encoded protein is CASSTPGETQYF.